This T cell receptor (beta chain) was identified during a study of blood T cell repertoires in COVID-19. V was pared by 2 bases and J by 0 bases, with 10 bases between. The CDR3 consists of 15 residues. CDR1 and CDR2 (germline): SEHNR, FQNEAQ (reference sequence). Profiled with immunoSEQ multiplex PCR; TCRdb holds only in-frame clones, not every one. This sample has roughly 200,000 clones, with roughly 86% found just once. This clone came up once. The chain has TRBV7-9 and TRBJ1-1; D remains unclear. The clonotype originates from a woman aged 30 to 39 with acute COVID-19. Input material: PBMCs or T cells enriched from blood (not recorded which). CDR3 protein: CASSLLYSMNTEAFF. The CDR3 region has the DNA TGTGCCAGCAGCTTACTCTATAGCATGAACACTGAAGCTTTCTTT.